Presented here are 7 T cell receptor beta chains from one specimen sequenced in a study of blood T cell repertoires in COVID-19. The table came from immunoSEQ multiplex PCR; TCRdb's copy has only in-frame clones and leaves some out. The sample lists 150,000 to 200,000 clones; nearly 80% were seen once. What was sequenced was peripheral blood. These receptors all stem from a woman aged 80 or over with acute or convalescent COVID-19.

The gene calls are TRBV7-9 and TRBJ1-4; unclear D gene. The germline gives CDR1 SEHNR, CDR2 FQNEAQ (reference sequence). The CDR3 sequence is 14 residues long. Trimming removed 5 bases from V and 8 bases from J, with 15 bases in between. The CDR3 sequence: CASSLASWEEKLFF. The CDR3 DNA is TGTGCCAGCAGCCTGGCCTCTTGGGAGGAAAAACTGTTTTTT.

This chain connects TRBV3-1 (or the pseudogene TRBV3-2) to TRBJ1-5; possibly TRBD1 for D (5 bases). The CDR3 is made up of 15 amino acids. Germline V lookup: CDR1 LGHDT, CDR2 YNNKEL (reference sequence). Trimming took 0 bases from V and 7 from J, leaving 13 bases between them. CDR3 DNA: TGTGCCAGCAGCCAAGATCACAGGTTCGAGCAGCCCCAGCATTTT. Amino acids: CASSQDHRFEQPQHF.

In DNA, the CDR3 is TGTGCCACGACCGGGACTGCCTCCTACGAGCAGTACTTC. Its translation is CATTGTASYEQYF. This chain joins TRBV6-5 and TRBJ2-7; D is perhaps TRBD2 (6 bases). This CDR3 has 13 residues. V was pared by 10 bases and J by 0 bases, with 13 bases between. Germline V lookup: CDR1 MNHEY, CDR2 SVGAGI.

The gene calls are TRBV28 and TRBJ1-6; perhaps TRBD1 as D (5 bases). CDR1 is MDHEN, CDR2 SYDVKM, per germline. The CDR3 has 14 residues. V shed 4 bases and J shed 4 bases, with 8 bases lying between them. The CDR3 is CASSWRTYNSPLHF. DNA of the CDR3: TGTGCCAGCAGTTGGCGGACATATAATTCACCCCTCCACTTT.

This chain joins TRBV10-2 and TRBJ2-7; a possible D gene is TRBD1 (6 bases). Germline V CDR1 and CDR2: WSHSY, SAAADI. This CDR3 is 12 amino acids long. Trimming stripped 6 bases from V and 3 bases from J, with 9 bases between. CDR3 sequence reads: CASRTQGYEQYF. DNA of the CDR3: TGCGCCAGCAGGACACAGGGCTACGAGCAGTACTTC.

The V call is TRBV7-7, the J call TRBJ1-4, with 11 bases that match TRBD1. CDR3 size: 14 residues. Germline lookup yields CDR1 SSHAT and CDR2 FNYEAQ (reference sequence). CDR3 DNA: TGTGCTAGCGGACCCGGGACAGGGGGAGAAAAACTGTTTTTT. It encodes CASGPGTGGEKLFF.

With respect to this clone: Other DNA variants within this sample encode the same CDR3. The V call is TRBV4-1, the J call TRBJ2-1; TRBD2 aligns across 10 bases. Germline CDR1 is MGHRA and CDR2 is YSYEKL. Trimming removed 10 bases from V and 10 bases from J; junction bases left unmatched: 19. The CDR3 covers 16 residues. The CDR3, as DNA: TGCGCCACACACCAGGTCGAGAGCGGGGGGGCGGGGGAGCAGTTCTTC. This gives the protein CATHQVESGGAGEQFF.